This TCR beta chain derives from a study of blood T cell repertoires in COVID-19. Study in general: Collection of acute and convalescent COVID-19 samples took place in the United States, Italy and Spain. The cDNA or gDNA used as material had been derived from T cells, B-cell-depleted T cells, or PBMCs.

Original analysis: It was from reference gene primer amplification that nucleated cell counts were estimated. Repertoires were generated with immunoSEQ multiplex PCR, while TCRdb's copy carries only in-frame clones and drops some. V and J calls and clone size are those listed in that table; D and trimming were worked out from the DNA. The profile shows about 670,000 clones, approximately 90% of them singletons. Germline assignment: CDR1 SGHVS and CDR2 FQNEAQ. CDR3 length equals 14 residues. The V segment lost 6 bases and the J segment 8 bases; nucleotides outside the gene matches: 8. Sequencing was carried out using peripheral blood. The V gene is TRBV7-8, the J gene TRBJ2-1, with TRBD2 matching 9 bases. This sequence was found in a woman between 18 and 30 years old with acute or convalescent COVID-19. The CDR3 is CASSYRGGAYEQFF. CDR3 in DNA: TGTGCCAGCAGTTACCGCGGGGGGGCCTATGAGCAGTTCTTC.